A selection of T cell receptor beta chains follows, all from one sample in a study of CD8 T cells in Susac syndrome. In TCRdb, the immunoSEQ multiplex PCR reads were re-called with MiXCR into one record per CDR3 protein. In the table there are 150,000 or so distinct CDR3 sequences, 95% to 96% of which are singletons. The sequenced material came from CD8+ T cells from PBMCs. These receptors originate from a human donor with multiple sclerosis. Each CDR3 is given with its conserved first and last residue. Each record gives: clone size, V gene, CDR3 length, J gene, D gene, CDR3 DNA, CDR3 protein. A D gene is named only where the DNA matches it firmly. Size is stated for part of the rows, as once, few or many counts, or as a class when the clone is expanded.

clone_size: -
v_call: TRBV2
cdr3_length: 15
j_call: TRBJ2-3
d_call: TRBD2
cdr3_nt: TGTGCCAGCAGTAAGACTAGCGGGGCGCGGGATACGCAGTATTTT
cdr3_aa: CASSKTSGARDTQYF

clone_size: once
v_call: TRBV20-1
cdr3_length: 14
j_call: TRBJ2-1
d_call: TRBD2
cdr3_nt: TGCAGTGCTAGAGGCGGGGGGGCTTACAATGAGCAGTTCTTC
cdr3_aa: CSARGGGAYNEQFF

clone_size: -
v_call: TRBV10-3
cdr3_length: 13
j_call: TRBJ2-5
d_call: -
cdr3_nt: TGTGCCATCAGTGACAGTAACCAAGAGACCCAGTACTTC
cdr3_aa: CAISDSNQETQYF

clone_size: -
v_call: TRBV15
cdr3_length: 13
j_call: TRBJ2-7
d_call: TRBD1
cdr3_nt: TGTGCCACCAGCAGGGACAGGGAGGTCGAGCAGTACTTC
cdr3_aa: CATSRDREVEQYF

clone_size: -
v_call: TRBV29-1
cdr3_length: 15
j_call: TRBJ2-5
d_call: -
cdr3_nt: TGCAACGTTGATCCGACGCGGGGGCTTGAAGAGACCCAGTACTTC
cdr3_aa: CNVDPTRGLEETQYF

clone_size: once
v_call: TRBV3-1
cdr3_length: 16
j_call: TRBJ2-1
d_call: TRBD1
cdr3_nt: TGTGCCAGCAGCCAAGGCCGGGACAGGGGCTACAATGAGCAGTTCTTC
cdr3_aa: CASSQGRDRGYNEQFF

clone_size: -
v_call: TRBV18
cdr3_length: 17
j_call: TRBJ2-3
d_call: -
cdr3_nt: TGTGCCAGCTCACCACTGATCGGGGAACTTAGCACAGATACGCAGTATTTT
cdr3_aa: CASSPLIGELSTDTQYF

clone_size: once
v_call: TRBV9
cdr3_length: 13
j_call: TRBJ2-1
d_call: -
cdr3_nt: TGTGCCAGCAGCGTAGAGGAGCCTAATGAGCAGTTCTTC
cdr3_aa: CASSVEEPNEQFF

clone_size: -
v_call: TRBV6-5
cdr3_length: 14
j_call: TRBJ2-5
d_call: -
cdr3_nt: TGTGCCAGCAGTTACTCGGACGGTGAAGAGACCCAGTACTTC
cdr3_aa: CASSYSDGEETQYF

clone_size: -
v_call: TRBV5-1
cdr3_length: 14
j_call: TRBJ2-5
d_call: -
cdr3_nt: TGCGCCAGCAGCTTGGCCCCGGGACAAGAGACCCAGTACTTC
cdr3_aa: CASSLAPGQETQYF

clone_size: -
v_call: TRBV4-1
cdr3_length: 14
j_call: TRBJ2-3
d_call: -
cdr3_nt: TGCGCCAGCAGCCCCCGACAGGAATCAGATACGCAGTATTTT
cdr3_aa: CASSPRQESDTQYF

clone_size: -
v_call: TRBV13
cdr3_length: 14
j_call: TRBJ2-7
d_call: -
cdr3_nt: TGTGCCAGCAGCTCCCGAGAAAGGACCTACGAGCAGTACTTC
cdr3_aa: CASSSRERTYEQYF

clone_size: -
v_call: TRBV30
cdr3_length: 12
j_call: TRBJ1-1
d_call: -
cdr3_nt: TGTGCCTGGATCCGGGGCCCCGCTGAAGCTTTCTTT
cdr3_aa: CAWIRGPAEAFF

clone_size: -
v_call: TRBV7-2
cdr3_length: 18
j_call: TRBJ2-3
d_call: TRBD2
cdr3_nt: TGTGCCAGCAGCTTAGACGGCTCGCCTAGCGGGGGGACAGATACGCAGTATTTT
cdr3_aa: CASSLDGSPSGGTDTQYF

clone_size: -
v_call: TRBV29-1
cdr3_length: 14
j_call: TRBJ2-5
d_call: -
cdr3_nt: TGCAGCGTTGAAGATCTCTCAGTCCAAGAGACCCAGTACTTC
cdr3_aa: CSVEDLSVQETQYF

clone_size: -
v_call: TRBV27
cdr3_length: 12
j_call: TRBJ1-1
d_call: TRBD1
cdr3_nt: TGTGCCAGCAGACAGGGGGCGAATGAAGCTTTCTTT
cdr3_aa: CASRQGANEAFF

clone_size: -
v_call: TRBV9
cdr3_length: 15
j_call: TRBJ2-3
d_call: -
cdr3_nt: TGTGCCAGCAGCGTAGCTACGGGGAGCACAGATACGCAGTATTTT
cdr3_aa: CASSVATGSTDTQYF

clone_size: -
v_call: TRBV29-1
cdr3_length: 14
j_call: TRBJ1-4
d_call: -
cdr3_nt: TGCAGCGCCGACATCCACGGACGAAATGAAAAACTGTTTTTT
cdr3_aa: CSADIHGRNEKLFF

clone_size: -
v_call: TRBV25-1
cdr3_length: 14
j_call: TRBJ1-1
d_call: TRBD1
cdr3_nt: TGTGCCAGCAGTGAAGACAGGGAAATAACTGAAGCTTTCTTT
cdr3_aa: CASSEDREITEAFF

clone_size: -
v_call: TRBV15
cdr3_length: 14
j_call: TRBJ2-7
d_call: TRBD2
cdr3_nt: TGTGCCACCAGCAGAATGGCGGGGGTCTACGAGCAGTACTTC
cdr3_aa: CATSRMAGVYEQYF

clone_size: -
v_call: TRBV6-4
cdr3_length: 16
j_call: TRBJ2-3
d_call: TRBD2
cdr3_nt: TGTGCCAGCAGTAACGGCGGCGGGGGACCCACAGATACGCAGTATTTT
cdr3_aa: CASSNGGGGPTDTQYF

clone_size: -
v_call: TRBV24-1
cdr3_length: 15
j_call: TRBJ2-3
d_call: TRBD2
cdr3_nt: TGTGCCACCAGTGATAAACTAGCGGGAGTGGATACGCAGTATTTT
cdr3_aa: CATSDKLAGVDTQYF

clone_size: -
v_call: TRBV7-2
cdr3_length: 16
j_call: TRBJ2-1
d_call: -
cdr3_nt: TGTGCCAGCAGCGGTGACAGGACCTCCGTGTGGGATGAGCAGTTCTTC
cdr3_aa: CASSGDRTSVWDEQFF

clone_size: -
v_call: TRBV3-1
cdr3_length: 13
j_call: TRBJ2-7
d_call: -
cdr3_nt: TGTGCCAGCAGCCAAGAGGGAAGCTGGGAGCAGTACTTC
cdr3_aa: CASSQEGSWEQYF

clone_size: -
v_call: TRBV5-1
cdr3_length: 12
j_call: TRBJ1-2
d_call: -
cdr3_nt: TGCGCCAGCAGCTTGGACACTTATGGCTACACCTTC
cdr3_aa: CASSLDTYGYTF

clone_size: -
v_call: TRBV12-3/TRBV12-4
cdr3_length: 13
j_call: TRBJ1-2
d_call: -
cdr3_nt: TGTGCCAGCAGTTCTGGGGCAGGGCGAGGCTACACCTTC
cdr3_aa: CASSSGAGRGYTF

clone_size: -
v_call: TRBV6-2/TRBV6-3
cdr3_length: 15
j_call: TRBJ2-6
d_call: TRBD1
cdr3_nt: TGTGCCAGCAGACACAGGGGATATGGGGCCAACGTCCTGACTTTC
cdr3_aa: CASRHRGYGANVLTF

clone_size: -
v_call: TRBV29-1
cdr3_length: 15
j_call: TRBJ2-3
d_call: TRBD2
cdr3_nt: TGCAGCGTTGAAACTAGCGGGTCTGATTCAGATACGCAGTATTTT
cdr3_aa: CSVETSGSDSDTQYF

clone_size: -
v_call: TRBV2
cdr3_length: 16
j_call: TRBJ1-3
d_call: -
cdr3_nt: TGTGCCAGCAGTCCCCGGACTGTAATCTCTGGAAACACCATATATTTT
cdr3_aa: CASSPRTVISGNTIYF

clone_size: -
v_call: TRBV4-1
cdr3_length: 18
j_call: TRBJ2-6
d_call: TRBD2
cdr3_nt: TGCGCCAGCAGCTCTCCCGGGACGGGAGGCTCTGGGGCCAACGTCCTGACTTTC
cdr3_aa: CASSSPGTGGSGANVLTF

clone_size: -
v_call: TRBV29-1
cdr3_length: 15
j_call: TRBJ2-3
d_call: -
cdr3_nt: TGCAGCGTTGACTTGGGGGATCAGGGCACAGATACGCAGTATTTT
cdr3_aa: CSVDLGDQGTDTQYF

clone_size: -
v_call: TRBV5-1
cdr3_length: 17
j_call: TRBJ1-1
d_call: -
cdr3_nt: TGCGCCAGCAGCTTGGCCTGGCTGGAGGGGGTGAACACTGAAGCTTTCTTT
cdr3_aa: CASSLAWLEGVNTEAFF

clone_size: -
v_call: TRBV29-1
cdr3_length: 15
j_call: TRBJ2-3
d_call: TRBD1
cdr3_nt: TGCAGCGTTGGAGACAGGGGAGCCCGTCTGGATACGCAGTATTTT
cdr3_aa: CSVGDRGARLDTQYF

clone_size: -
v_call: TRBV29-1
cdr3_length: 15
j_call: TRBJ1-2
d_call: -
cdr3_nt: TGCAGCGTTGCCTCTACAGGGATTAGTTACTATGGCTACACCTTC
cdr3_aa: CSVASTGISYYGYTF

clone_size: -
v_call: TRBV27
cdr3_length: 11
j_call: TRBJ2-7
d_call: -
cdr3_nt: TGTGCGGTCGGCGGGCCCTACGAGCAGTACTTC
cdr3_aa: CAVGGPYEQYF

clone_size: -
v_call: TRBV30
cdr3_length: 13
j_call: TRBJ1-1
d_call: -
cdr3_nt: TGTGCCTGGAGTGTATCTGTGAACACTGAAGCTTTCTTT
cdr3_aa: CAWSVSVNTEAFF

clone_size: -
v_call: TRBV2
cdr3_length: 14
j_call: TRBJ2-3
d_call: TRBD1
cdr3_nt: TGTGCCAGATGGACAGGGAAGGGCACAGATACGCAGTATTTT
cdr3_aa: CARWTGKGTDTQYF

clone_size: -
v_call: TRBV5-1
cdr3_length: 17
j_call: TRBJ2-6
d_call: -
cdr3_nt: TGCGCCAGCAGCTTTCGGGACGTCAGCTCTGGGGCCAACGTCCTGACTTTC
cdr3_aa: CASSFRDVSSGANVLTF

clone_size: -
v_call: TRBV27
cdr3_length: 13
j_call: TRBJ2-2
d_call: -
cdr3_nt: TGTGCCAGCAGTCCCCAGGGATTCGGGGAGCTGTTTTTT
cdr3_aa: CASSPQGFGELFF

clone_size: -
v_call: TRBV20-1
cdr3_length: 13
j_call: TRBJ1-1
d_call: -
cdr3_nt: TGCAGTGCTGGATATGAGTGGGGCAATGAAGCTTTCTTT
cdr3_aa: CSAGYEWGNEAFF

clone_size: -
v_call: TRBV11-2
cdr3_length: 17
j_call: TRBJ2-3
d_call: TRBD1
cdr3_nt: TGTGCCAGCAGCTTAGATCGTGGACAGGGAGGCACAGATACGCAGTATTTT
cdr3_aa: CASSLDRGQGGTDTQYF

clone_size: -
v_call: TRBV27
cdr3_length: 15
j_call: TRBJ2-3
d_call: -
cdr3_nt: -
cdr3_aa: CASSFGAGGADTQYF

clone_size: -
v_call: TRBV12-3/TRBV12-4
cdr3_length: 14
j_call: TRBJ1-6
d_call: -
cdr3_nt: TGTGCCAGCTGGGTGGCGGGTTCGAATTCACCCCTCCACTTT
cdr3_aa: CASWVAGSNSPLHF

clone_size: -
v_call: TRBV2
cdr3_length: 12
j_call: TRBJ2-2
d_call: -
cdr3_nt: TGTGCCAGCAGGCCTTACACCGGGGAGCTGTTTTTT
cdr3_aa: CASRPYTGELFF

clone_size: -
v_call: TRBV27
cdr3_length: 13
j_call: TRBJ2-1
d_call: TRBD2
cdr3_nt: TGTGCCAGCAGAGCGGGACCCTACAATGAGCAGTTCTTC
cdr3_aa: CASRAGPYNEQFF

clone_size: once
v_call: TRBV20-1
cdr3_length: 12
j_call: TRBJ2-1
d_call: -
cdr3_nt: TGCAGTGCTTGGACAGCGGACCATGAGCAGTTCTTC
cdr3_aa: CSAWTADHEQFF

clone_size: -
v_call: TRBV11-2
cdr3_length: 16
j_call: TRBJ2-7
d_call: TRBD2
cdr3_nt: TGTGCCAGCAGCTTAGTTGTACTAGCGGGGACCGACGAGCAGTACTTC
cdr3_aa: CASSLVVLAGTDEQYF

clone_size: -
v_call: TRBV9
cdr3_length: 16
j_call: TRBJ2-2
d_call: -
cdr3_nt: TGTGCCAGCAGCCATCCCCGGACTGGGTACACCGGGGAGCTGTTTTTT
cdr3_aa: CASSHPRTGYTGELFF

clone_size: -
v_call: TRBV27
cdr3_length: 15
j_call: TRBJ1-1
d_call: TRBD1
cdr3_nt: TGTGCCAGTACCCCAGGGGGGTTTGGGAACACTGAAGCTTTCTTT
cdr3_aa: CASTPGGFGNTEAFF

clone_size: -
v_call: TRBV27
cdr3_length: 14
j_call: TRBJ2-7
d_call: -
cdr3_nt: TGTGCCATCGGGAGAGGGGAGATTGGCAACGAGCAGTACTTC
cdr3_aa: CAIGRGEIGNEQYF